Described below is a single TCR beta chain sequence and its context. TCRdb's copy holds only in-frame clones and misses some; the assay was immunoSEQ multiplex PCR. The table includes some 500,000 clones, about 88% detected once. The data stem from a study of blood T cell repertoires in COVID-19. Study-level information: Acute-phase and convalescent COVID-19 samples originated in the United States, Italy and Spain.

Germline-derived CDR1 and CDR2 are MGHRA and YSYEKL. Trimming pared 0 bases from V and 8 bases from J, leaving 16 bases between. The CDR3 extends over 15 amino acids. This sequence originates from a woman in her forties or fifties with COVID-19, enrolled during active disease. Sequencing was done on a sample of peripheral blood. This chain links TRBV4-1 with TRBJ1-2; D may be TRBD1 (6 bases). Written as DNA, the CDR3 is TGCGCCAGCAGCCAAGATGCCGGACAGTGGAACGGCTACACCTTC. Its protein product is CASSQDAGQWNGYTF.